These T cell receptor beta chains were read from a single sample in a study of T-cell memory formation after mild COVID-19. TCRdb used MiXCR to reprocess the 5' RACE reads, holding one entry per CDR3 protein. The sample carries some 490,000 distinct CDR3 sequences, 15% to 20% recorded once. The sample consisted of PBMCs or a T cell subset sorted from them (not recorded which). The source is an adult woman who had mild COVID-19 (a few samples of this study predate the infection). Cell type and time point are not known. Each CDR3 is given with its conserved first and last residue. The D gene is left open where the match is weak. For some rows the clone size is stated as once, few or many, or as a class when expanded; others skip it.

clone_size	d_call	v_call	cdr3_length	j_call	cdr3_nt	cdr3_aa
.	.	TRBV6-5	14	TRBJ2-7	TGTGCCAGCACCCAAACCGGGGCCTCCTACGAGCAGTACTTC	CASTQTGASYEQYF
.	.	TRBV18	15	TRBJ2-5	TGTGCCAGCTCACCACGAGCGGTTCACCAAGAGACCCAGTACTTC	CASSPRAVHQETQYF
once	.	TRBV11-2	13	TRBJ1-1	TGTGCCAGCAGCCCCCACATGAACACTGAAGCTTTCTTT	CASSPHMNTEAFF
.	.	TRBV3-1	14	TRBJ2-5	TGTGCCAGCAGCCAAGGGGAAGGCCGGGAGACCCAGTACTTC	CASSQGEGRETQYF
many	TRBD1	TRBV20-1	14	TRBJ1-2	TGCAGTGCTAGAAGCCGGGACAGGGGGTATGGCTACACCTTC	CSARSRDRGYGYTF
many	TRBD2	TRBV13	16	TRBJ2-5	TGTGCCAGCAGCTCTACTAGCGGGGGTACTCAAGAGACCCAGTACTTC	CASSSTSGGTQETQYF
once	TRBD2	TRBV9	16	TRBJ2-1	TGTGCCAGCAGCCACCCGGGGCGGGGGGCCGTGGATGAGCAGTTCTTC	CASSHPGRGAVDEQFF
few	.	TRBV7-9	9	TRBJ1-1	TGTGCCATTAGAGGGGGGGCTTTCTTT	CAIRGGAFF
few	.	TRBV24-1	15	TRBJ2-5	TGTGCCACCAGTGCCGGGGGCCGCCCCAAAGAGACCCAGTACTTC	CATSAGGRPKETQYF
.	TRBD2	TRBV20-1	16	TRBJ2-5	TGCAGTGCTAGAGCTCCCGTGACTAGCTTTAAAGAGACCCAGTACTTC	CSARAPVTSFKETQYF
few	TRBD2	TRBV19	15	TRBJ2-1	TGTGCCAGTAGTATCGGACTAGCGGGAGTTCTTGAGCAGTTCTTC	CASSIGLAGVLEQFF
few	TRBD2	TRBV4-1	17	TRBJ2-1	TGCGCCAGCAGCCAAGATAGGCGGACTAGCGGTTTGAACGAGCAGTTCTTC	CASSQDRRTSGLNEQFF
.	TRBD2	TRBV7-2	19	TRBJ2-2	TGTGCCAGCAGCTTAGTAGGACTAGCGGGGGGGCCCAGCACCGGGGAGCTGTTTTTT	CASSLVGLAGGPSTGELFF
few	.	TRBV5-1	15	TRBJ2-7	TGCGCCAGCAGCTTAAGTGATCTCAGGGGCCACGAGCAGTACTTC	CASSLSDLRGHEQYF
once	TRBD2	TRBV6-1	17	TRBJ2-7	TGTGCCAGCAGCCTTGGGGGGGTCGGGTACAGTTCCTACGAGCAGTACTTC	CASSLGGVGYSSYEQYF
.	TRBD2	TRBV7-8	19	TRBJ2-7	TGTGCCAGCAGCTACTCTCCCTCTCGGACTAGCGGGACCTCCTACGAGCAGTACTTC	CASSYSPSRTSGTSYEQYF
few	.	TRBV10-3	18	TRBJ2-1	TGTGCCATCAGTGGAGGATCCCCGCGGAGCCCCGCCTACAATGAGCAGTTCTTC	CAISGGSPRSPAYNEQFF
few	TRBD2	TRBV24-1	19	TRBJ2-1	TGTGCCACCAGTGATTCCCGGTCAGGCGGGAGAGGTTCGTACAATGAGCAGTTCTTC	CATSDSRSGGRGSYNEQFF
.	TRBD1	TRBV2	14	TRBJ2-2	TGTGCCAGCAAGGGACAGGTGATGACCGGGGAGCTGTTTTTT	CASKGQVMTGELFF
few	.	TRBV5-1	17	TRBJ2-5	TGCGCCAGCAGCTCAGGACCAGCTCTGGGACGCGGAGAGACCCAGTACTTC	CASSSGPALGRGETQYF
.	.	TRBV9	14	TRBJ2-5	TGTGCCAGCAGCCCGAATAACGGACAAGAGACCCAGTACTTC	CASSPNNGQETQYF
few	TRBD1	TRBV24-1	16	TRBJ2-2	TGTGCCACCAGTGAGCGGGACAGGGGTTGGACCGGGGAGCTGTTTTTT	CATSERDRGWTGELFF
.	.	TRBV9	14	TRBJ2-1	TGTGCCAGCAGCGTAGATCTGGGGAACAATGAGCAGTTCTTC	CASSVDLGNNEQFF
few	.	TRBV27	17	TRBJ2-7	TGTGCCAGCAGTTTAACTGGGGGCTCTCTGTTCCTCTACGAGCAGTACTTC	CASSLTGGSLFLYEQYF
few	.	TRBV4-1	16	TRBJ2-7	TGCGCCAGCAGCCCCTCGAATGGGGAGAGTTTTTACGAGCAGTACTTC	CASSPSNGESFYEQYF
many	.	TRBV29-1	12	TRBJ1-2	TGCAGCGTTGAAGTGGACGTCGGGGGCTACACCTTC	CSVEVDVGGYTF
few	TRBD1	TRBV7-9	16	TRBJ2-3	TGTGCCAGCAGCAATCACCGGGACAGGCAGACAGATACGCAGTATTTT	CASSNHRDRQTDTQYF
.	.	TRBV9	18	TRBJ2-6	TGTGCCAGCAGCGTTGGCAGGGAGGTGATCTCTGGGGCCAACGTCCTGACTTTC	CASSVGREVISGANVLTF
few	.	TRBV29-1	15	TRBJ2-7	TGCAGCGTTGTAACAGTCCCCTCTAACCCCTACGAGCAGTACTTC	CSVVTVPSNPYEQYF
.	.	TRBV20-1	15	TRBJ2-7	TGCAGTGCTAGTTACTGGGGCGACTCCGCTCCCGAGCAGTACTTC	CSASYWGDSAPEQYF
.	.	TRBV25-1	14	TRBJ2-7	TGTGCCAGCAGGAGGGGACACCCTTCCTACGAGCAGTACTTC	CASRRGHPSYEQYF
many	.	TRBV29-1	15	TRBJ2-1	TGCAGCGTTGAGCTAGCGATGAGCTCCTACAATGAGCAGTTCTTC	CSVELAMSSYNEQFF
.	.	TRBV14	13	TRBJ2-5	TGTGCCAGCAGCCAAGACTGGGAAGAGACCCAGTACTTC	CASSQDWEETQYF
many	TRBD1	TRBV6-5	14	TRBJ1-1	TGTGCCAGCACCGGGACAGGGGGTGGCACTGAAGCTTTCTTT	CASTGTGGGTEAFF
.	.	TRBV7-9	14	TRBJ2-5	TGTGCCAGCAGCCCTATCCTTGCCCAAGAGACCCAGTACTTC	CASSPILAQETQYF
.	TRBD2	TRBV12-3/TRBV12-4	15	TRBJ2-7	TGTGCCAGCAGTTTAGTTCGGACTAGACTAGGCGAGCAGTACTTC	CASSLVRTRLGEQYF
once	.	TRBV2	16	TRBJ2-3	TGTGCCAGCAGTTTCCAAGGGTCTACTAGCACAGATACGCAGTATTTT	CASSFQGSTSTDTQYF
few	.	TRBV5-1	13	TRBJ2-1	TGCGCCAGCAGTTCCGGGGAGTTCGATGAGCAGTTCTTC	CASSSGEFDEQFF
.	TRBD1	TRBV2	17	TRBJ1-1	TGTGCCAGCAGCTCGACAGGGGCAATCAACTTGAACACTGAAGCTTTATTT	CASSSTGAINLNTEALF
few	.	TRBV5-1	16	TRBJ2-1	TGCGCCAGCAGCTTGGGAAACCCCTTCTCCTACAATGAGCAGTTCTTC	CASSLGNPFSYNEQFF
many	.	TRBV27	13	TRBJ1-1	TGTGCCAGCAGTTTCAGGGGTAGCACTGAAGCTTTCTTT	CASSFRGSTEAFF
few	.	TRBV27	19	TRBJ1-6	TGTGCCAGCAGTTTATGGGGTGGTGTCAGACCCTCCTATAATTCACCCCTCCACTTT	CASSLWGGVRPSYNSPLHF
.	.	TRBV20-1	14	TRBJ2-3	TGCAGTGCTAAAAGGACGGAGAGCACAGATACGCAGTATTTT	CSAKRTESTDTQYF
few	.	TRBV15	16	TRBJ2-3	TGTGCCACCAGCCTAAATCCAGGGACAAGCACAGATACGCAGTATTTT	CATSLNPGTSTDTQYF
.	.	TRBV7-3	15	TRBJ2-5	TGTGCCAGCAGCTTAAAGGCGGGGTCGGTCGAGACCCAGTACTTC	CASSLKAGSVETQYF
.	TRBD1	TRBV4-3	17	TRBJ2-7	TGCGCCAGCAGCCAAGATCGGGACAGGGCCCTTACCTACGAGCAGTACTTC	CASSQDRDRALTYEQYF
.	.	TRBV5-6	11	TRBJ2-3	TGTGCCAGCAGCTTGGTTGGACGGCAGTATTTT	CASSLVGRQYF
few	.	TRBV9	16	TRBJ2-2	TGTGCCAGCAGCGAGGGGGGGACGGTCCTCACCGGGGAGCTGTTTTTT	CASSEGGTVLTGELFF
.	.	TRBV30	12	TRBJ1-1	TGTGCCTGTAACAGGGCGGGAACTGAAGCTTTCTTT	CACNRAGTEAFF
.	TRBD1	TRBV23-1	13	TRBJ1-2	TGCGCCAGCAAACACAGGGGGCCCGGGGGCTACACCTTC	CASKHRGPGGYTF
.	.	TRBV7-9	12	TRBJ1-1	TGTGCCAGCAGCCAGGTTGACACTGAAGCTTTCTTT	CASSQVDTEAFF
few	TRBD1	TRBV11-3	17	TRBJ1-1	TGTGCCAGCAGCCCACGGACGGTTAGGACAGGCGCTTTAGGAGCTTTCTTT	CASSPRTVRTGALGAFF
few	.	TRBV4-1	17	TRBJ1-2	TGCGCCAGCAGCCAAGATGTGGGAGACATTACTAACTATGGCTACACCTTC	CASSQDVGDITNYGYTF
.	TRBD2	TRBV2	16	TRBJ2-1	TGTGCCAGCAGTGTTCAGGGACTAGCGGGGTATAATGAGCAGTTCTTC	CASSVQGLAGYNEQFF
.	.	TRBV27	12	TRBJ1-1	TGTGCCAGCAGTTTTTCAGGGGCTGAGGCTTTCTTT	CASSFSGAEAFF
few	TRBD2	TRBV19	14	TRBJ2-7	TGTGCCAGTAGTACTAGCGGGAGGTCCAACGAGCAGTACTTC	CASSTSGRSNEQYF
few	.	TRBV29-1	12	TRBJ1-2	TGCAGCGTTGTTGGACGGTACTATGGCTACACCTTC	CSVVGRYYGYTF
.	.	TRBV3-1	13	TRBJ2-4	TGTGCCAGCAGCCAAAATCCGGGACACCAGAAGTACTTC	CASSQNPGHQKYF
few	TRBD1	TRBV5-1	15	TRBJ1-6	TGCGCCAGCAGCTTGTGGGACAGGGCGAATTCACCCCTCCACTTT	CASSLWDRANSPLHF
few	.	TRBV5-6	15	TRBJ2-7	TGTGCCAGCAGCAAATCCGACAGGGACGGGGGCGAGCAGTACTTC	CASSKSDRDGGEQYF